The clone carrying this T cell receptor (beta chain) has just a few counts. CDR1 and CDR2 (germline): MDHEN, SYDVKM. CDR3 length: 14 residues. Trimming removed 2 bases from V and 2 bases from J, with 8 bases in between. The source of the sample is a study of blood T cells in healthy people across ages. Caucasian, healthy and from Russia, the donors were aged between roughly 6 and 95. A second PCR of roughly 7 to 11 cycles used a sample-barcoded 5' primer and a J-beta primer mix. TCRdb ran MiXCR on the 5' RACE reads and lists one entry per CDR3 protein. The repertoire holds approximately 1,000,000 distinct CDR3 sequences, around two fifths seen once, with around 14% in the top ten.

Material: blood. The TCR sequence derives from a man aged 18 to 30 in good health. The chain combines TRBV28 with TRBJ2-3; no firm D call. The CDR3 reads CASSLDLPTDTQYF. The CDR3 DNA follows: TGTGCCAGCAGTTTAGACCTCCCCACAGATACGCAGTATTTT.